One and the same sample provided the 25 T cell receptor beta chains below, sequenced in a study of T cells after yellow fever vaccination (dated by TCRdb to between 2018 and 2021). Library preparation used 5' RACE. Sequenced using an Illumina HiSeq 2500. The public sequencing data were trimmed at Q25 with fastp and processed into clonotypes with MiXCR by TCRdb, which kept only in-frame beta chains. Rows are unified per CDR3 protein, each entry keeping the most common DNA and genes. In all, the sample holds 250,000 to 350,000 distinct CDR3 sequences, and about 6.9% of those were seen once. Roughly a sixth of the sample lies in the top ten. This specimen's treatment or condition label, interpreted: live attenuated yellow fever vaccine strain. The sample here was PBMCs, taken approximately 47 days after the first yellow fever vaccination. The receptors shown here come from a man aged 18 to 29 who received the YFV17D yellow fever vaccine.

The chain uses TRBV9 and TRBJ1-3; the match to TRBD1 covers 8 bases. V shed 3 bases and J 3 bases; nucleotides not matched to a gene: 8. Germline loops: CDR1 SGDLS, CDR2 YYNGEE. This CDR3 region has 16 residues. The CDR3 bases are TGTGCCAGCAGCGCAGGGTGGACAGGGCTTGGAAACACCATATATTTT. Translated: CASSAGWTGLGNTIYF.

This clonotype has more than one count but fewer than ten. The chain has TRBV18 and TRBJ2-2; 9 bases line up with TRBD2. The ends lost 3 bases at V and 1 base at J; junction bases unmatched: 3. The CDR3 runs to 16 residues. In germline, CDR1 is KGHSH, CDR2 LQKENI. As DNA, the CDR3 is TGTGCCAGCTCACCTCTAGCGGGGATGAACACCGGGGAGCTGTTTTTT. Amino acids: CASSPLAGMNTGELFF.

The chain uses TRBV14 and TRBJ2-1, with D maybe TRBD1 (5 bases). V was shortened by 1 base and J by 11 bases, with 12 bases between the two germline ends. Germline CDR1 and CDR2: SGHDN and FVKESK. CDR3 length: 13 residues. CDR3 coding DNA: TGTGCCAGCAGCCAAGCCTGGGGCATTCAGCAGTTCTTC. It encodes CASSQAWGIQQFF.

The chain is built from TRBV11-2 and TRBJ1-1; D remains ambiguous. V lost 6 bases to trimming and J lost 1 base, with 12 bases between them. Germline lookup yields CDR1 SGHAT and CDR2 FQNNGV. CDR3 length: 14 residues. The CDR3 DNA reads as TGTGCCAGCAGACCAACCATCGGGAACACTGAAGCTTTCTTT. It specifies CASRPTIGNTEAFF.

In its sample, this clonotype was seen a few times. As DNA, the CDR3 is TGTGCCAGCTCACCATCAACAGGGGGGGAAGCTTTCTTT. Its translation: CASSPSTGGEAFF. The chain has TRBV18 and TRBJ1-1; 8 bases line up with TRBD1. V was pared by 2 bases and J by 8 bases, with 4 bases of the junction left unmatched. Germline loops: CDR1 KGHSH, CDR2 LQKENI. The CDR3 has 13 residues.

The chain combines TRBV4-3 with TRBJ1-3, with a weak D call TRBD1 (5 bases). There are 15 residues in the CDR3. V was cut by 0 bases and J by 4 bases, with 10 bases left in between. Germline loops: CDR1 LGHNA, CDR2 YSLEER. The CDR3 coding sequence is TGCGCCAGCAGCCAAGAGTCAGGGCTAGGAAACACCATATATTTT. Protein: CASSQESGLGNTIYF.

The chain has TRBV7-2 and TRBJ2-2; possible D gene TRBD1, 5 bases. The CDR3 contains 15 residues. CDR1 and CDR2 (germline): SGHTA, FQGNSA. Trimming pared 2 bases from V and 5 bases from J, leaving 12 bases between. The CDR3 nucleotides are TGTGCCAGCAGCTTACGGCAGGGTATGACCGGGGAGCTGTTTTTT. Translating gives CASSLRQGMTGELFF.

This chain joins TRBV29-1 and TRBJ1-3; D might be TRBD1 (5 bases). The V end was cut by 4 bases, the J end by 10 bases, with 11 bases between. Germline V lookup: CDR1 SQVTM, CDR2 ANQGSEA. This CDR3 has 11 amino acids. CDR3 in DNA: TGCAGCGTTGGAGGGGAAGGAACCATATATTTT. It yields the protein CSVGGEGTIYF.

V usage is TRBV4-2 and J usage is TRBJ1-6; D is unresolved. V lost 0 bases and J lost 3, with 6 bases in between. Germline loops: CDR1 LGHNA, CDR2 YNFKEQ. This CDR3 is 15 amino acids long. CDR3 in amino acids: CASSQEFSYNSPLHF. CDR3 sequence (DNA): TGTGCCAGCAGCCAAGAGTTCAGCTATAATTCACCCCTCCACTTT.

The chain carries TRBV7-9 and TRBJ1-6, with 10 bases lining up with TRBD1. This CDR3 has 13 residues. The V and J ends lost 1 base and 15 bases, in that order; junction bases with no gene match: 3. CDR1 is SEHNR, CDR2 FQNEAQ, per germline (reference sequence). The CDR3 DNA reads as TGTGCCAGCAGCTTAGATGACAGGGGGCTCCTCCACTTT. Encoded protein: CASSLDDRGLLHF.

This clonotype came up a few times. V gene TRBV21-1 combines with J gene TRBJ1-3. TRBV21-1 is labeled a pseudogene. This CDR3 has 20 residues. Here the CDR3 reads CASSPGRGRSGDEAGNTIYF. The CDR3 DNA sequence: TGTGCCAGCAGTCCGGGGAGGGGCCGCTCAGGGGATGAAGCTGGAAACACCATATATTTT.

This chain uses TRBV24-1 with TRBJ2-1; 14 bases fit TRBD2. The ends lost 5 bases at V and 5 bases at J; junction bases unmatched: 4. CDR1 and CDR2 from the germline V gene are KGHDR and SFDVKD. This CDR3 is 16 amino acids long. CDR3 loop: CATSGGTSGGNNEQFF. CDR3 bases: TGTGCCACCAGTGGGGGGACTAGCGGGGGCAACAATGAGCAGTTCTTC.

The CDR3: CASTNRDRSFNEKLFF. The CDR3 nucleotides read TGTGCCAGCACCAACCGGGACAGGTCCTTTAATGAAAAACTGTTTTTT. The chain recombines TRBV2 with TRBJ1-4; TRBD1 matches at 8 bases. This CDR3 spans 16 amino acids. Germline V gives CDR1 SNHLY, CDR2 FYNNEI. V was clipped by 7 bases and J by 4 bases; unmatched bases: 11.

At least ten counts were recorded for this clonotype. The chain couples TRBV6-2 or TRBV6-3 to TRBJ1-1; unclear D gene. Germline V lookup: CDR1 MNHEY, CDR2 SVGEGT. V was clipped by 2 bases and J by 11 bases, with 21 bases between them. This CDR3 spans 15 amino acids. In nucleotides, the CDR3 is TGTGCCAGCAGTTACCGATCAGTGGTCGGTAGTAGGGCTTTCTTT. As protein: CASSYRSVVGSRAFF.

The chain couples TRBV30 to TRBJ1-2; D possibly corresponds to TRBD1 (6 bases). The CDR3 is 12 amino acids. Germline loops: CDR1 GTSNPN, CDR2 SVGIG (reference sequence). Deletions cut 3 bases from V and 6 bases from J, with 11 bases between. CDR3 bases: TGTGCCTGGAGGACAGGCAGCAATGGCTACACCTTC. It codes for CAWRTGSNGYTF.

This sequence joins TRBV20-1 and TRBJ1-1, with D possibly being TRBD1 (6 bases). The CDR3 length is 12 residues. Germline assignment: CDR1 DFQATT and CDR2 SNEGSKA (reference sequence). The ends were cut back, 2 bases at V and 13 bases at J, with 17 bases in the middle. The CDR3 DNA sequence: TGCAGTGCTAGAAAAGGGGGGGCCGGAGGTTTCTTT. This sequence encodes CSARKGGAGGFF.

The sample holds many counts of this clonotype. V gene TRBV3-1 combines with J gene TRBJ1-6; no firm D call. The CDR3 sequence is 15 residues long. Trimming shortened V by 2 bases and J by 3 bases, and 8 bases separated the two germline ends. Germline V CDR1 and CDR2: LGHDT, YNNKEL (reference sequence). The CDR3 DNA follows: TGTGCCAGCAGCCAATGGACCGGCTATAATTCACCCCTCCACTTT. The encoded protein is CASSQWTGYNSPLHF.

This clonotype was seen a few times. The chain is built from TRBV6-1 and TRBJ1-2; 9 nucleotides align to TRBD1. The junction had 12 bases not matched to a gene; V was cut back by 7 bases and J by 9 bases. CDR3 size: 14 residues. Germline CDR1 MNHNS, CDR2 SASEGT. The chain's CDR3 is CASIPTGGGARYTF. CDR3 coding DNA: TGTGCCAGCATTCCAACAGGGGGCGGGGCACGCTACACCTTC.

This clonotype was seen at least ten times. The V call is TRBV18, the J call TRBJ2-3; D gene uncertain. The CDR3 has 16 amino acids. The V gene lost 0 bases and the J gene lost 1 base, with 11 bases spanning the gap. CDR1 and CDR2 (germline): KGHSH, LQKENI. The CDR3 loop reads CASSPPSGEGTDTQYF. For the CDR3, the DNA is TGTGCCAGCTCACCACCGTCGGGTGAGGGCACAGATACGCAGTATTTT.

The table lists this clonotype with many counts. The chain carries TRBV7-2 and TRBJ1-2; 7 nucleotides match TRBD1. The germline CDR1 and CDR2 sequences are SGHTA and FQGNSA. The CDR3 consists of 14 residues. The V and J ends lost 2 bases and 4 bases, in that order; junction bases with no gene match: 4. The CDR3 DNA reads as TGTGCCAGCAGCTTAACCCGGGACAGCTATGGCTACACCTTC. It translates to CASSLTRDSYGYTF.

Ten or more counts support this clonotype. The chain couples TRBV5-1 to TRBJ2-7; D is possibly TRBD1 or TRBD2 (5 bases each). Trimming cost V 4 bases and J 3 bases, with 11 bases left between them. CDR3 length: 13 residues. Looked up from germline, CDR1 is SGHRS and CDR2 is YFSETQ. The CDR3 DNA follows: TGCGCCAGCAGCGACCGGGACGGCTACGAGCAGTACTTC. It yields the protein CASSDRDGYEQYF.

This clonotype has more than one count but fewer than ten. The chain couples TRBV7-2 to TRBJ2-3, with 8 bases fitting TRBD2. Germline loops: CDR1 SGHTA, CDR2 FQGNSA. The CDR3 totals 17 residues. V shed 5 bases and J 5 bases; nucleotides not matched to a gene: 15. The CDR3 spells CASSPYPGGGWGDTQYF. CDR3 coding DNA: TGTGCCAGCAGCCCCTACCCGGGGGGGGGGTGGGGAGATACGCAGTATTTT.

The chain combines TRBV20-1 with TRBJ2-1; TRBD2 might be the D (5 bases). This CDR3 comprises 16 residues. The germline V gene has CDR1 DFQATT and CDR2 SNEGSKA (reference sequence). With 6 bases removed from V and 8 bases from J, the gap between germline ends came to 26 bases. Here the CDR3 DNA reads TGCAGTGCCCCCACGATGGAAAAACTAGTTGCGGATGAGCAGTTCTTC. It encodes CSAPTMEKLVADEQFF.

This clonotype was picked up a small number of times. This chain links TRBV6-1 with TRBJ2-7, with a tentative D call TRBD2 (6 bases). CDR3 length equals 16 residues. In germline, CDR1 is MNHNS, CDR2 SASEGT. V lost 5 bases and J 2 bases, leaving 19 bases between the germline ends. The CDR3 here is CASSRRGTALPYEQYF. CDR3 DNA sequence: TGTGCCAGCAGTCGCCGCGGGACCGCGTTACCCTACGAGCAGTACTTC.

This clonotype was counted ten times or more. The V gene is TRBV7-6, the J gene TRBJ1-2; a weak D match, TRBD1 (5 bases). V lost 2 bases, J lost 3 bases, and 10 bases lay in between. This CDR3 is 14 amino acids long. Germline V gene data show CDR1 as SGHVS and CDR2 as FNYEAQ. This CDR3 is CASSLIVRDYGYTF. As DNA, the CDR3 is TGTGCCAGCAGCTTAATCGTCAGGGACTATGGCTACACCTTC.